These 27 T cell receptor beta chains were all obtained from the same sample, sequenced in a study of T cell responses to AZD1222 COVID-19 vaccine. TCRdb's copy holds only in-frame clones and misses some; the assay was immunoSEQ multiplex PCR. The sample includes some 200,000 clones, approximately 93% of them seen just once. Specimen: peripheral blood, collected on day 0 of AZD1222 vaccination. The receptor source for this set is an adult in good health.

The rearrangement uses TRBV19 and TRBJ2-7; D may be TRBD1 (6 bases). The CDR3 runs 16 residues. Germline-derived CDR1 and CDR2 are LNHDA and SQIVND (reference sequence). Trimming took off 5 bases at V and 0 bases at J, with 17 bases between the two ends. The CDR3 DNA reads as TGTGCCAGTAGTGGCCCGTCAGGGGTAGTCTCCTACGAGCAGTACTTC. This encodes CASSGPSGVVSYEQYF.

The rearrangement uses TRBV18 and TRBJ2-7; the D gene could be TRBD1 or TRBD2 (5 bases each). The germline V gene encodes CDR1 KGHSH and CDR2 LQKENI. V was shortened by 4 bases and J by 2 bases, with 12 bases between the two germline ends. The CDR3 is 14 amino acids. The CDR3 reads CASSLSGAPYEQYF. The CDR3 DNA follows: TGTGCCAGCTCACTGTCCGGGGCGCCCTACGAGCAGTACTTC.

The J gene is TRBJ2-4, the V gene TRBV29-1; 9 bases map to TRBD1. Germline V gene lookup returns CDR1 SQVTM and CDR2 ANQGSEA. Trimming cost V 7 bases and J 4 bases; bases outside gene matches: 2. This CDR3 has 12 residues. The CDR3 sequence is CSGGQGKNIQYF. Here the CDR3 DNA reads TGCAGCGGGGGACAGGGAAAAAACATTCAGTACTTC. The full variable domain, completed using reference TRBV29-1 and TRBJ2-4, is SAVISQKPSRDICQRGTSLTIQCQVDSQVTMMFWYRQQPGQSLTLIATANQGSEATYESGFVIDKFPISRPNLTFSTLTVSNMSPEDSSIYLCSGGQGKNIQYFGAGTRLSVL.

V usage is TRBV5-1 and J usage is TRBJ1-6, with 10 nucleotides matching TRBD1. The trim removed 3 bases at V and 7 bases at J, leaving 4 bases unmatched. CDR3 length: 15 amino acids. The germline gives CDR1 SGHRS, CDR2 YFSETQ. CDR3 in amino acids: CASSSDRGFNSPLHF. CDR3 DNA sequence: TGCGCCAGCAGCTCGGACAGGGGGTTCAATTCACCCCTCCACTTT.

The chain has TRBV18 and TRBJ2-3, with D unresolved. The CDR3 is 15 residues long. V gave up 4 bases and J gave up 0 bases, with 11 bases separating them. Germline V gene lookup returns CDR1 KGHSH and CDR2 LQKENI. The CDR3 region is CASSLDISSTDTQYF. The CDR3 DNA reads as TGTGCCAGCTCACTAGATATCTCTAGCACAGATACGCAGTATTTT.

CDR3 region: CASSYLAGMYNEQFF. The CDR3 nucleotides are TGTGCCAGCAGCTACCTAGCGGGGATGTACAATGAGCAGTTCTTC. The V gene is TRBV14, the J gene TRBJ2-1, with 9 bases lining up with TRBD2. Trimming removed 5 bases from V and 4 bases from J; junction bases left unmatched: 6. The CDR3 loop spans 15 amino acids. Looked up from germline, CDR1 is SGHDN and CDR2 is FVKESK. The whole variable domain, filled in from reference TRBV14 and TRBJ2-1, reads EAGVTQFPSHSVIEKGQTVTLRCDPISGHDNLYWYRRVMGKEIKFLLHFVKESKQDESGMPNNRFLAERTGGTYSTLKVQPAELEDSGVYFCASSYLAGMYNEQFFGPGTRLTVL.

The rearrangement joins TRBV9 to TRBJ1-2, with a possible D match to TRBD1 (6 bases). In germline, CDR1 is SGDLS, CDR2 YYNGEE. The CDR3 has 11 amino acids. The germline V and J ends were trimmed by 8 bases and 4 bases, with 9 bases remaining between them. This CDR3 is CARRGFYGYTF. As DNA, the CDR3 is TGTGCCAGAAGGGGGTTCTATGGCTACACCTTC.

This rearrangement joins TRBV20-1 to TRBJ1-2, with a possible D match to TRBD1 (6 bases). Trimming pared 5 bases from V and 8 bases from J, leaving 12 bases between. CDR1 is DFQATT and CDR2 is SNEGSKA in the germline V gene (reference sequence). The CDR3 length is 11 residues. The CDR3 sequence is CSASDRMGYTF. Here the CDR3 DNA reads TGCAGTGCTTCGGACAGAATGGGCTACACCTTC.

The chain couples TRBV6-5 to TRBJ2-1; D is possibly TRBD1 or TRBD2 (5 bases each). The V gene lost 6 bases and the J gene lost 2 bases, with 14 bases spanning the gap. The CDR3 consists of 15 residues. Germline V gives CDR1 MNHEY, CDR2 SVGAGI. This chain's CDR3 is CASRGPPGPYNEQFF. The CDR3 bases are TGTGCCAGCAGGGGACCGCCAGGTCCCTACAATGAGCAGTTCTTC.

This chain's CDR3 is CASSYRGLGNTIYF. DNA of the CDR3: TGTGCCAGCAGTTACCGGGGACTAGGAAACACCATATATTTT. The chain has TRBV6-5 and TRBJ1-3, with D possibly TRBD1 on 5 matching bases. The V and J ends lost 2 bases and 4 bases respectively, with 9 bases between them. The CDR3 spans 14 residues. Germline V gene data show CDR1 as MNHEY and CDR2 as SVGAGI.

CDR3 residues: CAISPGYEQYF. The DNA for the CDR3 is TGTGCCATCAGCCCCGGCTACGAGCAGTACTTC. The V gene is TRBV10-3, the J gene TRBJ2-7; D unresolved. The V gene's germline CDR1 is ENHRY and CDR2 SYGVKD. The CDR3 length is 11 residues. Trimming pared 6 bases from V and 3 bases from J, leaving 6 bases between.

The rearrangement joins TRBV11-2 to TRBJ2-3; TRBD2 agrees at 14 bases. The CDR3 has 16 amino acids. V shed 4 bases, J shed 3 bases, and the junction held 3 bases outside the gene matches. Germline V CDR1 and CDR2: SGHAT, FQNNGV. The CDR3 DNA is TGTGCCAGCAGCTGGACTAGCGGGGGGACTACAGATACGCAGTATTTT. This codes for CASSWTSGGTTDTQYF.

V gene TRBV30 combines with J gene TRBJ2-5; D is unresolved. Germline CDR1 and CDR2: GTSNPN and SVGIG (reference sequence). V was shortened by 1 base and J by 1 base, with 7 bases between the two germline ends. This CDR3 has 13 residues. The CDR3 loop reads CAWSGQFQETQYF. The CDR3 DNA reads TGTGCCTGGAGTGGCCAGTTCCAAGAGACCCAGTACTTC.

The V call is TRBV4-1, the J call TRBJ1-2, with a possible D match to TRBD1 (5 bases). V lost 4 bases and J 4 bases, leaving 16 bases between the germline ends. CDR3 size: 15 residues. Germline values: CDR1 MGHRA, CDR2 YSYEKL. The CDR3: CASSPIKGQIYGYTF. The CDR3 DNA reads TGCGCCAGCAGCCCTATCAAGGGGCAGATCTATGGCTACACCTTC.

This clone was counted a single time. V usage is TRBV27 and J usage is TRBJ2-2; D is perhaps TRBD1 or TRBD2 (6 bases each). The CDR3 is 16 residues long. Between the trimmed V and J ends, which lost 3 bases and 6 bases, there was a span of 17 bases. Per germline, CDR1 MNHEY and CDR2 SMNVEV (reference sequence). DNA of the CDR3: TGTGCCAGCAGTTTGGTAGATAGGGGGGAACCCGGGGAGCTGTTTTTT. It specifies CASSLVDRGEPGELFF.

The rearrangement uses TRBV13 and TRBJ2-1; no definite D call. V lost 5 bases and J lost 8, with 13 bases in between. This CDR3 spans 13 amino acids. From germline, CDR1 is PRHDT and CDR2 FYEKMQ (reference sequence). The CDR3 reads CASSPYGFHEQFF. DNA of the CDR3: TGTGCCAGCAGCCCCTACGGGTTTCATGAGCAGTTCTTC. The complete variable domain, with remaining parts taken from reference TRBV13 and TRBJ2-1, reads AAGVIQSPRHLIKEKRETATLKCYPIPRHDTVYWYQQGPGQDPQFLISFYEKMQSDKGSIPDRFSAQQFSDYHSELNMSSLELGDSALYFCASSPYGFHEQFFGPGTRLTVL.

The chain has TRBV4-2 and TRBJ2-2, with a tentative D call TRBD1 (6 bases). In germline, CDR1 is LGHNA, CDR2 YNFKEQ. The CDR3 extends over 15 amino acids. V was pared by 4 bases and J by 0 bases, with 9 bases between. CDR3 nucleotides: TGTGCCAGCAGCCCCCAGGGGCCGAACACCGGGGAGCTGTTTTTT. Its protein product is CASSPQGPNTGELFF.

The genes are TRBV27 and TRBJ2-3; 13 bases align to TRBD2. With V trimmed by 5 bases and J by 3 bases, 5 bases remained unmatched. The CDR3 loop spans 16 amino acids. The germline V gene encodes CDR1 MNHEY and CDR2 SMNVEV (reference sequence). The CDR3, as DNA: TGTGCCAGCAGTCTAACTAGCGGGGGGGCTACAGATACGCAGTATTTT. Encoded protein: CASSLTSGGATDTQYF.

V usage is TRBV5-5 and J usage is TRBJ1-3; D gene unclear. V was cut by 1 base and J by 0 bases, with 11 bases left in between. Germline lookup yields CDR1 SGHKS and CDR2 YYEKEE (reference sequence). The CDR3 is 16 residues long. In nucleotides, the CDR3 is TGTGCCAGCAGCTTGCGACCAGACATCTCTGGAAACACCATATATTTT. Translated: CASSLRPDISGNTIYF.

The CDR3 region has the DNA TGTGCCAGCAGCCCAGCACAGGGGAGCTCCTACAATGAGCAGTTCTTC. This encodes CASSPAQGSSYNEQFF. The chain links TRBV7-6 to TRBJ2-1; TRBD1 matches 7 bases. The V gene's germline CDR1 is SGHVS and CDR2 FNYEAQ. This CDR3 comprises 16 residues. The J segment lost 0 bases and the V segment lost 5 bases, leaving 7 bases of the junction unmatched.

This clone occurred once. The chain uses TRBV5-1 and TRBJ1-6; TRBD1 aligns across 10 bases. Trimming took 4 bases from V and 5 from J; bases not matched to a gene: 9. The germline gives CDR1 SGHRS, CDR2 YFSETQ. CDR3 length: 17 residues. In DNA form, the CDR3 reads TGCGCCAGCAGCCCCTGGGGGGACAGGGGTAATAATTCACCCCTCCACTTT. This translates into CASSPWGDRGNNSPLHF.

The chain links TRBV2 to TRBJ1-5; D gene unclear. The CDR3 has 13 amino acids. Trimming cost V 6 bases and J 5 bases, with 11 bases left between them. CDR1 and CDR2 from the germline V gene are SNHLY and FYNNEI. The CDR3 reads CASSADGDQPQHF. The DNA of the CDR3 is TGTGCCAGCAGCGCGGACGGAGATCAGCCCCAGCATTTT.

V is TRBV9 and J is TRBJ1-6; a weak D match, TRBD1 (5 bases). The germline gives CDR1 SGDLS, CDR2 YYNGEE. CDR3 length equals 17 residues. The V end lost 2 bases, the J end lost 9 bases, and 21 bases lay between the germline ends. CDR3 in amino acids: CASSVSPKRGRVSPLHF. CDR3 DNA: TGTGCCAGCAGCGTTTCCCCTAAAAGGGGTAGGGTTTCACCCCTCCACTTT.

This clone is a singleton in its sample. This chain uses TRBV11-2 with TRBJ1-1; the match to TRBD1 covers 7 bases. J lost 7 bases, V lost 4 bases, and 9 bases had no gene match. CDR3 length: 14 amino acids. Per germline, CDR1 SGHAT and CDR2 FQNNGV. The CDR3 loop is CASSYSQGRVEAFF. The CDR3 nucleotides read TGTGCCAGCAGCTATTCACAGGGGAGGGTTGAAGCTTTCTTT.

V gene TRBV5-8 combines with J gene TRBJ1-5; 7 nucleotides align to TRBD1. This CDR3 is 14 amino acids long. CDR1 and CDR2 from the germline V gene are SGHTS and YDEGEE. V dropped 5 bases and J dropped 5; count of bases not matched to a gene: 7. The CDR3 nucleotides read TGTGCCAGCAGGTCCCAGGGGGGTGATCAGCCCCAGCATTTT. It is translated as CASRSQGGDQPQHF. Variable domain in full (rest from reference TRBV5-8 and TRBJ1-5): EAGVTQSPTHLIKTRGQQATLRCSPISGHTSVYWYQQALGLGLQFLLWYDEGEERNRGNFPPRFSGRQFPNYSSELNVNALELEDSALYLCASRSQGGDQPQHFGDGTRLSIL.

The chain has TRBV3-1 (or the pseudogene TRBV3-2) and TRBJ2-7; maybe TRBD2 (5 bases). Germline CDR1 reads LGHDT; CDR2 reads YNNKEL (reference sequence). The CDR3 has 12 residues. V was shortened by 4 bases and J by 6 bases, with 10 bases between the two germline ends. The CDR3: CASSPGKSEQYF. In DNA, the CDR3 is TGTGCCAGCAGCCCCGGGAAAAGCGAGCAGTACTTC.

The rearrangement uses TRBV6-6 and TRBJ2-6; no firm D call. The V and J ends lost 2 bases and 0 bases respectively, with 2 bases between them. This CDR3 spans 14 amino acids. Germline CDR1 reads MNHNY; CDR2 reads SVGAGI (reference sequence). This chain's CDR3 is CASSYASGANVLTF. In DNA, the CDR3 is TGTGCCAGCAGTTACGCCTCTGGGGCCAACGTCCTGACTTTC.